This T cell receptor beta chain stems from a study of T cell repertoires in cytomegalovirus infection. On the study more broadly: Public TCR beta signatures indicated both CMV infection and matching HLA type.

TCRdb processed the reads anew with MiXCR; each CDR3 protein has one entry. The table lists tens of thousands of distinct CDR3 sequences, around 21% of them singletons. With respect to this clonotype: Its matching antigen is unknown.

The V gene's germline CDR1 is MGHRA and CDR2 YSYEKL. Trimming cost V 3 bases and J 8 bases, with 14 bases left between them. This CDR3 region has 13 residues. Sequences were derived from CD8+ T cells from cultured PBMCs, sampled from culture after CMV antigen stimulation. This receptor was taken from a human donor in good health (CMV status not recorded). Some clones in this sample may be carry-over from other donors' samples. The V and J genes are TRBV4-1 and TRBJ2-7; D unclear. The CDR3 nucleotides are TGCGCCAGCAGCCAGGGTCCCCAGCGCAAGCAGTACTTC. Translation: CASSQGPQRKQYF.